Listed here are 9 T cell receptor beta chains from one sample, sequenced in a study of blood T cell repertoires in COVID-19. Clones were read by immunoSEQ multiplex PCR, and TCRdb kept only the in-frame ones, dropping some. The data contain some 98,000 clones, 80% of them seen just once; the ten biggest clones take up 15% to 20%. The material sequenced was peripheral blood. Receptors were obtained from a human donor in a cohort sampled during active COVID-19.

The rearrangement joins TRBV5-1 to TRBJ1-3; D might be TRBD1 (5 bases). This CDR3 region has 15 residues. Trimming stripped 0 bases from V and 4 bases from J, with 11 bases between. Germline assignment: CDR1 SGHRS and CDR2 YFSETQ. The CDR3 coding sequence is TGCGCCAGCAGCTTGGACGCGACAGTCGGAAACACCATATATTTT. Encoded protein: CASSLDATVGNTIYF.

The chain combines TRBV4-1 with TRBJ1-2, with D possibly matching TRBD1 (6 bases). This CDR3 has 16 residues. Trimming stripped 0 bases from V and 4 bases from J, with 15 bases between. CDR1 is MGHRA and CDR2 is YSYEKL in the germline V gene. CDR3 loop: CASSQEGGWAFYGYTF. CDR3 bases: TGCGCCAGCAGCCAAGAAGGGGGATGGGCCTTCTATGGCTACACCTTC.

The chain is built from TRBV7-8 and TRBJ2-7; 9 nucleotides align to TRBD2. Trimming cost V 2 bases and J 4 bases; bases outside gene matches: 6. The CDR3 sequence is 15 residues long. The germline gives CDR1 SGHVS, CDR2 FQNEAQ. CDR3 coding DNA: TGTGCCAGCAGCTTACAAGCTAGCGGGACTTACGAGCAGTACTTC. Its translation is CASSLQASGTYEQYF.

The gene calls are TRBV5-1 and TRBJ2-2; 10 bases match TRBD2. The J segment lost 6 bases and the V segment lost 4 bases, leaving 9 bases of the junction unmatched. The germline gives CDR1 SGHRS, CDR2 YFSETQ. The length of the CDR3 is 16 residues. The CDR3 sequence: CASSPELAGDAGELFF. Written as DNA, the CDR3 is TGCGCCAGCAGCCCGGAGCTAGCGGGAGATGCCGGGGAGCTGTTTTTT.

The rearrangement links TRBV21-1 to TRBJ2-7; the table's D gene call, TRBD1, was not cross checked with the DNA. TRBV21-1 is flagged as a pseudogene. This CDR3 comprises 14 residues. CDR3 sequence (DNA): TGTGCCAGCAAGCCGGGACAGGGGGCGTACGAGCAGTACTTC. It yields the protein CASKPGQGAYEQYF.

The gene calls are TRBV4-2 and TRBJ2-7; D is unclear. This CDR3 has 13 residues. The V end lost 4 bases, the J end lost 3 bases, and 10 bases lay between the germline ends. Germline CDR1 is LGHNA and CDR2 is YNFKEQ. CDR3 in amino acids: CASSRTENYEQYF. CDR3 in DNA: TGTGCCAGCAGCCGCACAGAAAACTACGAGCAGTACTTC.

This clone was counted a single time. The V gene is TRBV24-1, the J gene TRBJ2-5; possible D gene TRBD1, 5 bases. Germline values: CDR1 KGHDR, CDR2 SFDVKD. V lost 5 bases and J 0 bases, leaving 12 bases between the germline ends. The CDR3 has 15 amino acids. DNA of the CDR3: TGTGCCACCAGTGGTGCGGACACCTACCAAGAGACCCAGTACTTC. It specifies CATSGADTYQETQYF.

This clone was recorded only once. The CDR3: CASSLARPDSDTQYF. In DNA, the CDR3 is TGCGCCAGCAGCTTGGCCCGGCCAGACTCAGATACGCAGTATTTT. This chain links TRBV5-1 with TRBJ2-3; no definite D call. CDR1 SGHRS and CDR2 YFSETQ come from the germline V gene. V was trimmed by 0 bases and J by 4 bases, leaving 12 bases between them. The CDR3 has 15 amino acids. Full variable domain (rest looked up from reference TRBV5-1 and TRBJ2-3): KAGVTQTPRYLIKTRGQQVTLSCSPISGHRSVSWYQQTPGQGLQFLFEYFSETQRNKGNFPGRFSGRQFSNSRSEMNVSTLELGDSALYLCASSLARPDSDTQYFGPGTRLTVL.

The CDR3 nucleotides read TGTGCCAGTAGTATGAGAGCGGGAGGCTGGTCCGAGCAGTACTTC. The encoded protein is CASSMRAGGWSEQYF. This chain uses TRBV19 with TRBJ2-7; TRBD2 matches at 9 bases. Looked up from germline, CDR1 is LNHDA and CDR2 is SQIVND (reference sequence). The CDR3 runs to 15 residues. V lost 3 bases, J lost 6 bases, and 9 bases stayed unmatched.